This paragraph covers one T cell receptor (beta chain) sequence. Its specificity is not known. Germline V lookup: CDR1 SQVTM, CDR2 ANQGSEA. The CDR3 extends over 12 amino acids. The trim removed 6 bases at V and 6 bases at J, leaving 4 bases unmatched. Both 60 Vbeta primers and 13 Jbeta primers went into the PCR. TCRdb's copy holds only in-frame clones and misses some; the assay was immunoSEQ multiplex PCR. Of over 100,000 clones listed, over 80% are singletons. This sample is drawn from a study of cytomegalovirus exposure and HLA in healthy donors. For the study at large: In a previous analysis, more than 90 million unique TCR beta sequences were found from 170 million or so T cells. Study findings and constraints: In a later analysis, productive TCRs from donors in an Asian-associated ancestry cluster reportedly carried fewer N-insertions than the cohort mean. Three chains linked to CMV were shown in vitro to be specific for CMV antigens.

What was sequenced was PBMCs. The TCR was taken from a man aged 25-45 years in good health and CMV-seronegative. The rearrangement uses TRBV29-1 and TRBJ2-3; 9 nucleotides align to TRBD1. The CDR3 reads CSVEQGADTQYF. DNA for the CDR3: TGCAGCGTCGAACAGGGGGCTGATACGCAGTATTTT.